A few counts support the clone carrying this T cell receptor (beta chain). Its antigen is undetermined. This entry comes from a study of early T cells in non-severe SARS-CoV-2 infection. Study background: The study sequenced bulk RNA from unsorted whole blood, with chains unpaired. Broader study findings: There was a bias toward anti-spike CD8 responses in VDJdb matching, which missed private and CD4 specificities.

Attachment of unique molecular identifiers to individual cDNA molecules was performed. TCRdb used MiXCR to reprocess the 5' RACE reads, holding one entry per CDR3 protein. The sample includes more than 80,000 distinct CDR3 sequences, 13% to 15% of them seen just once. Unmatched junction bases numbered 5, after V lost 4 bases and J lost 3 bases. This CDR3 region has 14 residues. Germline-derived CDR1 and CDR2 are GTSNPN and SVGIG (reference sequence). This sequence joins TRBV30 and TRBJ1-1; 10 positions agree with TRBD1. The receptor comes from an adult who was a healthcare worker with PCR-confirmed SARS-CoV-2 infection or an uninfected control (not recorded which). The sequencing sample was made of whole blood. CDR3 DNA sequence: TGTGCCTGGATTCCCGACAGGGGGCACACTGAAGCTTTCTTT. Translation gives CAWIPDRGHTEAFF.